Described below is a single TCR beta chain sequence and its context. What it binds is not known. Noted time point: week 47, end of study. The study gave 300 ug of mutant IDH1 20-mer peptide per vaccine dose, with topical imiquimod. This sample was taken from a study of a mutant IDH1 vaccine in newly diagnosed glioma. Per the germline V gene, CDR1 is LNHDA and CDR2 is SQIVND (reference sequence). V gave up 11 bases and J gave up 6 bases; unmatched junction bases: 13. This CDR3 spans 15 amino acids. Data came from immunoSEQ multiplex PCR; TCRdb stores just in-frame clones and leaves some out. The sample has some 40,000 clones, 75% seen once; the top ten hold more than 7%.

The sequencing here drew on PBMCs, taken from a glioma patient whose treatment included an IDH1 peptide vaccine. The TCR originated in a man aged 40-55 years with glioma. V gene TRBV19 combines with J gene TRBJ2-2, with 9 bases lining up with TRBD2. The CDR3 nucleotides are TGTGCCGGTGGCCGGCGGGAGGGTGCCCCCGGGGAGCTGTTTTTT. It is translated as CAGGRREGAPGELFF.